This T cell receptor beta chain emerged from a study of blood T cell repertoires in COVID-19. Across the whole study: Samples taken during acute and convalescent COVID-19 were collected in the United States, Italy and Spain.

This clone is a singleton in its sample. CDR1 and CDR2 from the germline V gene are LNHDA and SQIVND (reference sequence). The CDR3 sequence is 15 residues long. The ends were cut back, 4 bases at V and 6 bases at J, with 13 bases in the middle. Original processing notes: From reference gene primer amplification, estimates of nucleated cell counts were derived. Profiling relied on immunoSEQ multiplex PCR, and the TCRdb table lists in-frame clones only, not all of them. V, J and clone size are those of that table, while D and trimming were read from the DNA. The profile shows 200,000 to 250,000 clones, 80% to 90% of them singletons.

Sequencing was done on a sample of peripheral blood. This chain joins TRBV19 and TRBJ1-6, with D possibly matching TRBD1 (5 bases). This receptor was taken from a man aged 40-49 years with acute or convalescent COVID-19. This CDR3 is CASSRSDIGNSPLHF. As DNA, the CDR3 is TGTGCCAGTAGTAGGTCGGACATAGGTAATTCACCCCTCCACTTT.